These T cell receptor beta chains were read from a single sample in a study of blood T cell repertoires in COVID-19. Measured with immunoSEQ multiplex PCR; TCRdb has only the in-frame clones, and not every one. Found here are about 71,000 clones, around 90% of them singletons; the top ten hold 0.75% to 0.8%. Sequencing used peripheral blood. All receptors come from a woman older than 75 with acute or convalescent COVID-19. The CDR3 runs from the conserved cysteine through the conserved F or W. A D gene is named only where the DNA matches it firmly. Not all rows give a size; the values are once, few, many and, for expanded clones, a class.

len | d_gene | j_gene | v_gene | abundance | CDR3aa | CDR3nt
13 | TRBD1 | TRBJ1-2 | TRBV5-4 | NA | CASSSRDSQGYTF | TGTGCCAGCAGCTCCCGGGACAGCCAAGGCTACACCTTC
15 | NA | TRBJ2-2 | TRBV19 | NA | CASTPGGRNTGELFF | TGTGCCAGTACTCCCGGGGGGCGGAACACCGGGGAGCTGTTTTTT
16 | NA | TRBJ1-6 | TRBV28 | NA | CASKAAGNSYNSPLHF | TGTGCCAGCAAGGCCGCAGGGAACTCCTATAATTCACCCCTCCACTTT
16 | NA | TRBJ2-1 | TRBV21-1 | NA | CASSKLGEEVQGEQFF | TGTGCCAGCAGCAAATTAGGGGAGGAAGTTCAAGGTGAGCAGTTCTTC
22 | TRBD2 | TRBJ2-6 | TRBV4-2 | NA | CASSQLLVGTGGTDSGANVLTF | TGTGCCAGCAGCCAATTATTGGTGGGTACGGGAGGCACTGACTCTGGGGCCAACGTCCTGACTTTC
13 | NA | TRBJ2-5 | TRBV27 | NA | CASTDRPEETQYF | TGTGCCAGCACCGACAGACCAGAGGAGACCCAGTACTTC
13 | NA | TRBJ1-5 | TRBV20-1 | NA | CSASEGPAQPQHF | TGCAGTGCTAGTGAGGGGCCGGCTCAGCCCCAGCATTTT
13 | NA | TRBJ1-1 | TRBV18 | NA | CASSPGQDTEAFF | TGTGCCAGCTCACCAGGGCAAGACACTGAAGCTTTCTTT
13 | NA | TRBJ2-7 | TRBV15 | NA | CATSRDFGYEQYF | TGTGCCACCAGCAGAGATTTCGGTTACGAGCAGTACTTC
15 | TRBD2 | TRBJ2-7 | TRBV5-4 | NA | CASSLSQAGASEQYF | TGTGCCAGCAGCTTGAGCCAGGCGGGAGCAAGCGAGCAGTACTTC
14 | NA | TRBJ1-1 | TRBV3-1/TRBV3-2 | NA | CASSQRQVSTEAFF | TGTGCCAGCAGCCAACGACAGGTGAGCACTGAAGCTTTCTTT
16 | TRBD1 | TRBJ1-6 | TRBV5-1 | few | CASSNGQGSYNSPLHF | TGCGCCAGCAGCAATGGACAGGGCTCCTATAATTCACCCCTCCACTTT
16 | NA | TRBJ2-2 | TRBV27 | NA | CASSLRAGGQTGELFF | TGTGCCAGCAGCTTAAGGGCCGGTGGACAGACCGGGGAGCTGTTTTTT
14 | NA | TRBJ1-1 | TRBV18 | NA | CASSPRGEGTEAFF | TGTGCCAGCTCACCAAGAGGGGAGGGCACTGAAGCTTTCTTT
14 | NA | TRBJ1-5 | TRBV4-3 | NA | CASSQDSRDLPQHF | TGCGCCAGCAGCCAAGACAGTCGGGATCTGCCCCAGCATTTT
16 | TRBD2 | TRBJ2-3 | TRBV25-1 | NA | CASSESAAGLAGTQYF | TGTGCCAGCAGTGAATCAGCAGCGGGACTAGCGGGGACGCAGTATTTT
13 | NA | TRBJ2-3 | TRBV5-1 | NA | CASSSVLRDTQYF | TGCGCCAGCAGCTCGGTTTTGAGAGATACGCAGTATTTT
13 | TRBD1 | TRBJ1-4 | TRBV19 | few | CASSDRINEKLFF | TGTGCCAGTTCGGACAGGATAAATGAAAAACTGTTTTTT
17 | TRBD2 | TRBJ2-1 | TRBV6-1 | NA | CASSEALQEREWFEQFF | TGTGCCAGCAGTGAAGCGCTTCAGGAGCGGGAGTGGTTTGAGCAGTTCTTC
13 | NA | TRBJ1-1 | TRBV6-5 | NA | CASSYIRNTEAFF | TGTGCCAGCAGTTACATCCGGAACACTGAAGCTTTCTTT
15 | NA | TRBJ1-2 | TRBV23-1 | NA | CASSQSSRLTEGYTF | TGCGCCAGCAGTCAATCCTCGCGATTGACAGAAGGCTACACCTTC
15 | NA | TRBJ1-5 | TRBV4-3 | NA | CASSQDGQARQPQHF | TGCGCCAGCAGCCAAGATGGGCAGGCCCGGCAGCCCCAGCATTTT
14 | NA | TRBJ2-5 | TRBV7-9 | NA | CASSLGAAEGTQYF | TGTGCCAGCAGCTTAGGGGCAGCGGAGGGGACCCAGTACTTC
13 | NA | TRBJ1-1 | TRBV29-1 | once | CSVLGTTGAEAFF | TGCAGCGTTTTGGGGACCACGGGGGCTGAAGCTTTCTTT
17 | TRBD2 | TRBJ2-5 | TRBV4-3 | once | CASSQELAGGRGETQYF | TGCGCCAGCAGCCAAGAGCTAGCGGGGGGAAGGGGGGAGACCCAGTACTTC
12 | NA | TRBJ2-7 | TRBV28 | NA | CASSSPGDEQYF | TGTGCCAGCAGTTCCCCGGGGGACGAGCAGTACTTC
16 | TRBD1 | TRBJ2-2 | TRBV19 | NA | CASSMKDRVGTGELFF | TGTGCCAGTAGTATGAAGGACAGGGTAGGAACCGGGGAGCTGTTTTTT
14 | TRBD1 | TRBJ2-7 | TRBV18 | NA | CASSRDRGPYEQYF | TGTGCCAGCTCCCGGGACAGGGGACCCTACGAGCAGTACTTC
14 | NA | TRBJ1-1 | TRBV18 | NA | CASSPSGQNTEAFF | TGTGCCAGCTCACCATCCGGACAGAACACTGAAGCTTTCTTT
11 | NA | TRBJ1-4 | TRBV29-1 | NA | CSVSVNEKLFF | TGCAGCGTAAGCGTAAATGAAAAACTGTTTTTT
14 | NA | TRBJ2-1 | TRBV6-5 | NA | CASSYSSRGNEQFF | TGTGCCAGCAGTTACTCGAGCAGGGGTAATGAGCAGTTCTTC
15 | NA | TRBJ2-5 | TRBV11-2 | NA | CASSLQGGGQETQYF | TGTGCCAGCAGCCTACAAGGGGGTGGCCAAGAGACCCAGTACTTC
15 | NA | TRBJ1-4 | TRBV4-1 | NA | CASSQDGQVDEKLFF | TGCGCCAGCAGCCAAGATGGGCAGGTCGATGAAAAACTGTTTTTT
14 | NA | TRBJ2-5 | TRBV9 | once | CASSVGGGSETQYF | TGTGCCAGCAGCGTGGGGGGTGGGTCAGAGACCCAGTACTTC
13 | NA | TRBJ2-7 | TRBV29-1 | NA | CSVDDRGRGEQYF | TGCAGCGTTGATGATAGGGGGAGAGGCGAGCAGTACTTC
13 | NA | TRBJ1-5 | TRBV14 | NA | CASSQGARQPQHF | TGTGCCAGCAGCCAGGGGGCGCGGCAGCCCCAGCATTTT
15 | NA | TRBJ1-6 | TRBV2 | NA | CASRVGQGQNSPLHF | TGTGCCAGCAGGGTTGGGCAGGGCCAAAATTCACCCCTCCACTTT
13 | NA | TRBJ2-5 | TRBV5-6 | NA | CASRSSYQETQYF | TGTGCCAGCAGAAGCTCGTACCAAGAGACCCAGTACTTC
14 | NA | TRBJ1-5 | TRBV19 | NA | CASSKDRSYQPQHF | TGTGCCAGTAGTAAAGACAGATCTTATCAGCCCCAGCATTTT
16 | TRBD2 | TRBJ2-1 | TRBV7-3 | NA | CASSFPGASGFNEQFF | TGTGCCAGCAGCTTCCCCGGGGCTAGCGGGTTCAATGAGCAGTTCTTC
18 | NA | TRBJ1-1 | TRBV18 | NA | CASSPILIGGTGNTEAFF | TGTGCCAGCTCACCAATCTTAATCGGTGGCACAGGGAATACTGAAGCTTTCTTT
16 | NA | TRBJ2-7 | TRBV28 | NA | CASSLGFGEERYEQYF | TGTGCCAGCAGTTTAGGTTTTGGGGAGGAACGCTACGAGCAGTACTTC
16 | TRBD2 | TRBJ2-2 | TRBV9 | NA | CASSPRLAGNTGELFF | TGTGCCAGCAGCCCACGACTAGCGGGGAACACCGGGGAGCTGTTTTTT
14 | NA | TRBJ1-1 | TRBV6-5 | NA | CASSYVGGDTEAFF | TGTGCCAGCAGTTACGTAGGGGGGGACACTGAAGCTTTCTTT
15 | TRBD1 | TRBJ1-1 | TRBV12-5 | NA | CASGLGTGENTEAFF | TGTGCTAGTGGTTTGGGGACAGGGGAGAACACTGAAGCTTTCTTT
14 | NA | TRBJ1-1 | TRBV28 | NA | CASSSGTLNTEAFF | TGTGCCAGCAGTTCGGGGACACTAAACACTGAAGCTTTCTTT
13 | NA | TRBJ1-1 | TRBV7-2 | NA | CASTRDRRTEAFF | TGTGCCAGCACGCGGGACCGGAGAACTGAAGCTTTCTTT
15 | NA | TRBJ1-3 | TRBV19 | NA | CASSIQGRSGNTIYF | TGTGCCAGTAGTATACAGGGGAGAAGTGGAAACACCATATATTTT
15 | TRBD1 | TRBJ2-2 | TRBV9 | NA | CASSGRDRGTGELFF | TGTGCCAGCAGCGGCCGGGACAGGGGAACCGGGGAGCTGTTTTTT
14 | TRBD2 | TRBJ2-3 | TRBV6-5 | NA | CASGLAGSPDTQYF | TGTGCCAGTGGACTAGCGGGATCGCCAGATACGCAGTATTTT
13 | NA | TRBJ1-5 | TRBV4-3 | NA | CASSQDPFQPQHF | TGCGCCAGCAGCCAAGACCCCTTTCAGCCCCAGCATTTT
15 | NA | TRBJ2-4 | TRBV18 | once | CASSPPQKAKNIQYF | TGTGCCAGCTCACCACCCCAGAAAGCCAAAAACATTCAGTACTTC
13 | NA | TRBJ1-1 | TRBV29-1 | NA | CSVLHGGSTEAFF | TGCAGCGTTCTACATGGGGGGAGCACTGAAGCTTTCTTT
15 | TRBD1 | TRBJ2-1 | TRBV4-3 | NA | CASSQFDRGNNEQFF | TGCGCCAGCAGCCAATTTGACAGGGGGAACAATGAGCAGTTCTTC
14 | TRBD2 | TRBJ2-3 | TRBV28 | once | CASSSGQYTDTQYF | TGTGCCAGTTCTAGCGGACAATATACAGATACGCAGTATTTT